The 28 T cell receptor beta chains reported below all come from one sample, sequenced in a study of blood T cell repertoires in COVID-19. Assay: immunoSEQ multiplex PCR; the TCRdb copy retains only in-frame clones and omits some. Here the sample spans 250,000 to 350,000 clones, roughly 87% being singletons. Sequencing was carried out using peripheral blood. Receptor source: a man younger than 35 with active or convalescent COVID-19.

This clone was recorded only once. The chain couples TRBV7-8 to TRBJ2-4; D might be TRBD2 (6 bases). V lost 5 bases to trimming and J lost 0 bases, with 17 bases between them. Germline values: CDR1 SGHVS, CDR2 FQNEAQ. The CDR3 is 17 amino acids. CDR3 in DNA: TGTGCCAGCAGCCCTCAGGGAGAAGCGGGAGCCAAAAACATTCAGTACTTC. Protein product: CASSPQGEAGAKNIQYF.

The chain carries TRBV7-7 and TRBJ1-3; D unresolved. This CDR3 is 15 amino acids long. Trimming removed 2 bases from V and 2 bases from J, with 10 bases in between. CDR1 SSHAT and CDR2 FNYEAQ come from the germline V gene (reference sequence). The CDR3 loop reads CASSLSPGTGNTIYF. As DNA, the CDR3 is TGTGCCAGCAGCTTATCCCCGGGTACTGGAAACACCATATATTTT.

This clone was counted between two and nine times. Other DNA sequences in the same sample also yield this CDR3. V and J are TRBV5-1 and TRBJ1-1; the D is unclear. CDR1 and CDR2 from the germline V gene are SGHRS and YFSETQ. The CDR3 has 13 amino acids. V gave up 2 bases and J gave up 1 base, with 6 bases separating them. The CDR3 region has the DNA TGCGCCAGCAGCTTTTCAGGGAACACTGAAGCTTTCTTT. Protein product: CASSFSGNTEAFF.

This clone turned up a few times. V and J are TRBV4-1 and TRBJ2-7; D gene uncertain. The germline CDR1 and CDR2 sequences are MGHRA and YSYEKL. V shed 0 bases and J shed 4 bases, with 16 bases lying between them. The CDR3 runs 16 residues. The CDR3 protein is CASSQEFGDKDYEQYF. The CDR3, as DNA: TGCGCCAGCAGCCAAGAATTCGGAGATAAGGATTACGAGCAGTACTTC.

The chain is built from TRBV7-2 and TRBJ1-6, with D possibly TRBD1 on 6 matching bases. In germline, CDR1 is SGHTA, CDR2 FQGNSA. V lost 5 bases, J lost 9 bases, and 23 bases lay in between. The CDR3 loop spans 17 amino acids. CDR3 bases: TGTGCCAGCAGCCAAGGTCGGGGGGCGCGAGCTTCTTCACCCCTCCACTTT. Protein product: CASSQGRGARASSPLHF. Complete variable domain (other parts from reference TRBV7-2 and TRBJ1-6): GAGVSQSPSNKVTEKGKDVELRCDPISGHTALYWYRQSLGQGLEFLIYFQGNSAPDKSGLPSDRFSAERTGGSVSTLTIQRTQQEDSAVYLCASSQGRGARASSPLHFGNGTRLTVT.

The CDR3 spells CASSPCPLRYEQYF. As DNA, the CDR3 is TGTGCCAGCAGCCCTTGTCCCCTCCGGTACGAGCAGTACTTC. The chain has TRBV21-1 and TRBJ2-7; no check of the table's D call, TRBD2, against the DNA was made. TRBV21-1 is shown as a pseudogene. CDR3 length: 14 residues.

This chain uses TRBV7-2 with TRBJ2-2, with D perhaps TRBD1 (5 bases). This CDR3 contains 13 residues. V was shortened by 3 bases and J by 6 bases, with 8 bases between the two germline ends. Germline V lookup: CDR1 SGHTA, CDR2 FQGNSA. CDR3 nucleotides: TGTGCCAGCAGCTTTCTAGGGGCCGGGGAGCTGTTTTTT. As protein: CASSFLGAGELFF.

The chain is built from TRBV7-9 and TRBJ2-7; 8 bases match TRBD2. The CDR3 consists of 16 residues. The ends lost 6 bases at V and 2 bases at J; junction bases unmatched: 12. Germline-derived CDR1 and CDR2 are SEHNR and FQNEAQ (reference sequence). CDR3 residues: CASSPPLTSDAYEQYF. Written as DNA, the CDR3 is TGTGCCAGCAGTCCCCCTTTGACTAGCGACGCCTACGAGCAGTACTTC. Using reference TRBV7-9 and TRBJ2-7 for the parts outside the CDR3, the full variable domain is DTGVSQNPRHKITKRGQNVTFRCDPISEHNRLYWYRQTLGQGPEFLTYFQNEAQLEKSRLLSDRFSAERPKGSFSTLEIQRTEQGDSAMYLCASSPPLTSDAYEQYFGPGTRLTVT.

The rearrangement links TRBV27 to TRBJ2-2; 7 nucleotides match TRBD2. V lost 5 bases, J lost 5 bases, and 11 bases stayed unmatched. CDR3 size: 16 residues. From germline, CDR1 is MNHEY and CDR2 SMNVEV (reference sequence). CDR3 DNA: TGTGCCAGCAGTCGTAAGGGAGGGCCTGGGACCGGGGAGCTGTTTTTT. Encoded protein: CASSRKGGPGTGELFF.

This clone was found many times. This chain links TRBV5-1 with TRBJ2-7; maybe TRBD1 (5 bases). Germline CDR1 SGHRS, CDR2 YFSETQ. V was pared by 5 bases and J by 3 bases, with 12 bases between. The CDR3 runs 13 residues. CDR3 sequence reads: CASRQDPFYEQYF. The CDR3 region has the DNA TGCGCCAGCAGACAGGACCCTTTCTACGAGCAGTACTTC.

V gene TRBV21-1 combines with J gene TRBJ2-7; TRBD1 is the table's D call, not checked against the DNA. TRBV21-1 is shown as a pseudogene. The CDR3 covers 13 residues. This chain's CDR3 is CASSFDRAYEQYF. Here the CDR3 DNA reads TGTGCCAGCAGTTTTGACAGGGCGTACGAGCAGTACTTC.

The chain uses TRBV4-1 and TRBJ2-3, with 7 bases lining up with TRBD2. The CDR3 sequence is 19 residues long. CDR1 is MGHRA, CDR2 YSYEKL, per germline. V dropped 2 bases and J dropped 3; count of bases not matched to a gene: 17. The CDR3 region is CASSQLSPLAAVTTDTQYF. The CDR3, as DNA: TGCGCCAGCAGCCAATTATCCCCCCTAGCGGCAGTTACAACAGATACGCAGTATTTT.

The genes are TRBV18 and TRBJ1-4; D gene ambiguous. The length of the CDR3 is 14 residues. V shed 5 bases and J shed 8 bases, with 15 bases lying between them. CDR1 KGHSH and CDR2 LQKENI come from the germline V gene. CDR3 in amino acids: CASSSGSEGEKLFF. CDR3 sequence (DNA): TGTGCCAGCTCATCCGGGTCTGAAGGAGAAAAACTGTTTTTT. The full variable domain, in which reference TRBV18 and TRBJ1-4 provide the parts outside the CDR3, is NAGVMQNPRHLVRRRGQEARLRCSPMKGHSHVYWYRQLPEEGLKFMVYLQKENIIDESGMPKERFSAEFPKEGPSILRIQQVVRGDSAAYFCASSSGSEGEKLFFGSGTQLSVL.

This rearrangement joins TRBV7-8 to TRBJ1-1; D not certain. V dropped 1 base and J dropped 8 bases, with 11 bases sitting between them. The CDR3 covers 13 residues. CDR1 is SGHVS, CDR2 FQNEAQ, per germline. CDR3 DNA: TGTGCCAGCAGCTTAGTGAAGACGACAGAAGCTTTCTTT. Amino acid sequence: CASSLVKTTEAFF.

The rearrangement links TRBV4-1 to TRBJ2-5; TRBD1 aligns across 9 bases. The germline CDR1 and CDR2 sequences are MGHRA and YSYEKL. There are 15 residues in the CDR3. V trimming: 4 bases; J trimming: 5 bases; junction bases outside the gene matches: 8. CDR3 in amino acids: CASSPLGTGQETQYF. DNA of the CDR3: TGCGCCAGCAGCCCGCTAGGGACAGGGCAGGAGACCCAGTACTTC.

This clone rates as medium-sized. This rearrangement joins TRBV6-1 to TRBJ1-1, with unresolved D. V was cut by 0 bases and J by 7 bases, with 12 bases left in between. Germline CDR1 is MNHNS and CDR2 is SASEGT. The CDR3 loop spans 14 amino acids. The CDR3 sequence: CASSEASYLIEAFF. CDR3 DNA sequence: TGTGCCAGCAGTGAAGCGAGCTATCTCATTGAAGCTTTCTTT.

This chain uses TRBV7-9 with TRBJ1-1, with 8 bases fitting TRBD1. Germline CDR1 SEHNR, CDR2 FQNEAQ (reference sequence). This CDR3 is built from 15 residues. V trimming: 2 bases; J trimming: 4 bases; junction bases outside the gene matches: 6. Written as DNA, the CDR3 is TGTGCCAGCAGCTTATTCCAGGGGGCGGGCACTGAAGCTTTCTTT. Translated, it gives CASSLFQGAGTEAFF.

This clone has a single count. CDR3 residues: CASSPPGQGDGYTF. The CDR3 DNA reads TGTGCCAGCTCACCTCCGGGACAGGGGGATGGCTACACCTTC. The chain joins TRBV18 to TRBJ1-2; 11 positions match TRBD1. CDR3 length equals 14 residues. Germline loops: CDR1 KGHSH, CDR2 LQKENI. V dropped 3 bases and J dropped 6; count of bases not matched to a gene: 3.

The V gene is TRBV19, the J gene TRBJ2-1; 7 bases match TRBD2. V was clipped by 7 bases and J by 8 bases; unmatched bases: 8. Looked up from germline, CDR1 is LNHDA and CDR2 is SQIVND (reference sequence). The CDR3 loop spans 13 amino acids. The CDR3, as DNA: TGTGCCAGTATGGTTCGGGGGGAGGATGAGCAGTTCTTC. This codes for CASMVRGEDEQFF.

The gene calls are TRBV5-1 and TRBJ2-2; 10 bases line up with TRBD2. Germline V lookup: CDR1 SGHRS, CDR2 YFSETQ. The CDR3 extends over 19 amino acids. J was trimmed by 1 base and V by 1 base; bases with no gene match: 10. As DNA, the CDR3 is TGCGCCAGCAGCTTGACCTCCCAGTTAGCGGGGGGGAACACCGGGGAGCTGTTTTTT. Its protein product is CASSLTSQLAGGNTGELFF.

The chain has TRBV15 and TRBJ1-5; no definite D call. The CDR3 loop spans 15 amino acids. Between the trimmed V and J ends, which lost 0 bases and 3 bases, there was a span of 9 bases. Germline CDR1 LNHNV, CDR2 YYDKDF (reference sequence). In nucleotides, the CDR3 is TGTGCCACCAGCAGAGATCAAACAGACAATCAGCCCCAGCATTTT. It codes for CATSRDQTDNQPQHF.

The V call is TRBV5-1, the J call TRBJ2-7; a weak D match, TRBD1 (6 bases). The CDR3 is 15 amino acids. Per the germline V gene, CDR1 is SGHRS and CDR2 is YFSETQ. V was shortened by 4 bases and J by 4 bases, with 18 bases between the two germline ends. This CDR3 is CASSAGADRGYEQYF. Written as DNA, the CDR3 is TGCGCCAGCAGCGCAGGGGCGGACAGAGGTTACGAGCAGTACTTC.

The J gene is TRBJ1-2, the V gene TRBV4-1; maybe TRBD1 (6 bases). This CDR3 has 15 amino acids. Trimming took off 4 bases at V and 0 bases at J, with 12 bases between the two ends. Germline values: CDR1 MGHRA, CDR2 YSYEKL. The CDR3 loop reads CASSRADSPNYGYTF. The CDR3 region has the DNA TGCGCCAGCAGCCGCGCGGACAGCCCTAACTATGGCTACACCTTC.

This rearrangement joins TRBV28 to TRBJ1-4; tentatively, D is TRBD1 (6 bases). CDR3 size: 14 residues. Germline-derived CDR1 and CDR2 are MDHEN and SYDVKM. Trimming pared 2 bases from V and 8 bases from J, leaving 12 bases between. CDR3 residues: CASSLRRGGEKLFF. CDR3 sequence (DNA): TGTGCCAGCAGTTTAAGGAGGGGGGGCGAAAAACTGTTTTTT.

This clone came up once. The V and J genes are TRBV5-4 and TRBJ1-2; tentatively, D is TRBD1 (5 bases). CDR3 length equals 14 residues. CDR1 SGHNT and CDR2 YYREEE come from the germline V gene (reference sequence). V lost 0 bases and J lost 4, with 10 bases in between. The CDR3 DNA follows: TGTGCCAGCAGCTTGGATGGGGGGACCTATGGCTACACCTTC. Its translation is CASSLDGGTYGYTF.

The chain employs TRBV7-9 and TRBJ2-1; the D is unclear. Germline CDR1 reads SEHNR; CDR2 reads FQNEAQ (reference sequence). The CDR3 has 13 amino acids. The V end lost 2 bases, the J end lost 8 bases, and 10 bases lay between the germline ends. The CDR3 bases are TGTGCCAGCAGCTTACGAGGCCTAGATGAGCAGTTCTTC. Residues: CASSLRGLDEQFF.

V gene TRBV3-1 (or the pseudogene TRBV3-2) combines with J gene TRBJ2-1, with D unclear. The germline V gene has CDR1 LGHDT and CDR2 YNNKEL (reference sequence). Trimming cost V 4 bases and J 13 bases, with 17 bases left between them. The CDR3 covers 13 residues. DNA of the CDR3: TGTGCCAGCAGCCCCCTTTTGGCCGTAGCACAGTTCTTC. Amino acids: CASSPLLAVAQFF.

J is TRBJ1-1 and V is TRBV7-2; D is unclear. V gave up 3 bases and J gave up 5 bases, with 16 bases separating them. The CDR3 length is 15 residues. CDR1 is SGHTA and CDR2 is FQGNSA in the germline V gene. CDR3 coding DNA: TGTGCCAGCAGCTTTCATCTCGGGTCGGGAACTGAAGCTTTCTTT. Residues: CASSFHLGSGTEAFF.